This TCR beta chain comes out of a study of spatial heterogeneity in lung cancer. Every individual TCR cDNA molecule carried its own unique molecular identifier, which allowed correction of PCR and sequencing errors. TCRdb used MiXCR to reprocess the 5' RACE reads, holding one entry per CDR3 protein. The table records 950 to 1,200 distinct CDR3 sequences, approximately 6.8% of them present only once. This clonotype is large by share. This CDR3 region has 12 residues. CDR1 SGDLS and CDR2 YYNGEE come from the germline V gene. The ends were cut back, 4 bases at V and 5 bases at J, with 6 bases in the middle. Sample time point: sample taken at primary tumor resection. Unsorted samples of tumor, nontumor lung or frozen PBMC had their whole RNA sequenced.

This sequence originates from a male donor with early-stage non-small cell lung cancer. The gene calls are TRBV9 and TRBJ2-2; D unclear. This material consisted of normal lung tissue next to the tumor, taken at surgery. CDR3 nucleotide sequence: TGTGCCAGCAGCTCCCGAACCGGGGAGCTGTTTTTT. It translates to CASSSRTGELFF.